This TCR beta chain is drawn from a study of T cell responses to AZD1222 COVID-19 vaccine (dated by TCRdb to 2020 to 2022). Looking at the study overall: TCR sequencing covered 233 trial participants: 200 to 220 given two doses of AZD1222 and 26 given two doses of MenACWY control vaccine. Trial participants were enrolled by age into 18-55, 56-69 and 70-plus year subgroups, with approximately 160, 26 and 62 TCR-sequenced participants respectively.

The CDR3 regions of human TCRbeta chains were analyzed by immunosequencing. The authors processed their data as follows. Repertoire TCRs were matched against a reference library of SARS-CoV-2-specific TCRs generated with the MIRA antigen-specificity platform. Breadth meant the fraction of unique TCRs that were SARS-CoV-2-associated, whereas depth meant the fraction of total T cells that were SARS-CoV-2-associated. Using the MIRA data, each spike-specific TCR was assigned both to the spike region to which the TCR was reactive and to a CD4 or CD8 class. Log10-transformed breadth and depth values were compared by one-way ANOVA with Sidak's multiple comparisons tests. Drawn from immuneACCESS, this table holds only the in-frame rearrangements with V and J called that TCRdb kept. Clones are partly lost; checked studies trace under half to an unresolved V gene and leave the rest unexplained. D and trimming were read from the DNA, whereas the V and J calls and clone size are those reported in that table. This sample holds around 130,000 clones; 88% were observed only once. The top ten clonotypes cover around 3% of the sample.

With regard to this clone: There is no known antigen for this receptor. The sample holds no much larger clone one base away, and base qualities are not on file.

General conclusions and limits of the study: Reportedly, almost half of the unique spike-specific TCRs recognized epitopes lying outside the regions that are mutated in the B.1.351 and B.1.1.7 variants. Only six AZD1222 recipients were SARS-CoV-2 seropositive at baseline, limiting conclusions about previously exposed vaccinees. Participants were mostly white British and included more females than males, and it was suggested by the authors that clonal diversity may have been underestimated. After two AZD1222 doses, both the breadth and the depth of spike-specific TCRs were significantly higher than at day 0 and than in MenACWY recipients. Because no day 14 peak-response samples were available, the repertoires could be characterized only after the peak T cell response. In the small 56-69-year group, the increase in depth fell short of significance, most likely because of low power. The whole spike protein was spanned by vaccine-associated CD4 TCRs, and dominant responses were seen in regions 160-218 and 743-854.

The intended sense of this specimen's time point label: about 28 days (+/-7) after the second vaccine dose. AZD1222 recipients with second doses at about 4 weeks or about 12 weeks were pooled, because spike-specific TCR depth and breadth did not differ between schedules. Vaccinee samples came from UK trials COV001 and COV002, including a single-blind randomized controlled phase 2/3 trial of AZD1222 (ChAdOx1 nCoV-19) in healthy adults. For TCRbeta chain sequencing, PBMC samples from trial participants were taken at day 0 and at day 28 after the second dose. The germline V gene encodes CDR1 SGHRS and CDR2 YFSETQ. V and J are truncated by 0 bases and 1 base respectively, leaving an intervening sequence of 13 bases. From the cysteine up to the phenylalanine, the CDR3 has a length of 16 residues. Solely the CDR3 DNA is kept, with 48 bases framed from the first base.

Sequences were derived from peripheral blood, sampled 28 days after the second AZD1222 dose. The source is an adult who received the AZD1222 COVID-19 vaccine. The sequence links TRBV5-1 to TRBJ1-1; the D gene assignment is ambiguous. The CDR3 corresponds to CASSLAVSSQNTEAFF. In nucleotide form, the sequence is TGCGCCAGCAGCTTGGCCGTCTCTTCCCAGAACACTGAAGCTTTCTTT. With the rest looked up from the reference TRBV5-1 and TRBJ1-1 genes rather than sequenced, the full variable domain is KAGVTQTPRYLIKTRGQQVTLSCSPISGHRSVSWYQQTPGQGLQFLFEYFSETQRNKGNFPGRFSGRQFSNSRSEMNVSTLELGDSALYLCASSLAVSSQNTEAFFGQGTRLTVV.